These 14 T cell receptor beta chains originate from one sample sequenced in a study of blood T cell repertoires in COVID-19. The table came from immunoSEQ multiplex PCR; TCRdb's copy has only in-frame clones and leaves some out. The table has a few hundred thousand clones, approximately 87% seen once. The sequencing input was peripheral blood. Receptors originate from a woman aged 50 to 60 with active or convalescent COVID-19.

V gene TRBV5-1 combines with J gene TRBJ1-4, with 8 positions matching TRBD1. The CDR3 spans 15 residues. V lost 4 bases, J lost 9 bases, and 11 bases stayed unmatched. CDR1 and CDR2 from the germline V gene are SGHRS and YFSETQ. CDR3 region: CASSRHGQGSKKLFF. CDR3 nucleotides: TGCGCCAGCAGCCGGCACGGACAGGGATCCAAAAAACTGTTTTTT.

The V and J genes are TRBV5-1 and TRBJ1-6; 7 bases fit TRBD1. Germline-derived CDR1 and CDR2 are SGHRS and YFSETQ. V shed 4 bases, J shed 6 bases, and the junction held 4 bases outside the gene matches. The CDR3 is 14 residues long. The CDR3 sequence is CASSEGQSNSPLHF. CDR3 in DNA: TGCGCCAGCAGCGAGGGACAGAGTAATTCACCCCTCCACTTT. Drawing the rest from reference TRBV5-1 and TRBJ1-6, the complete variable domain is KAGVTQTPRYLIKTRGQQVTLSCSPISGHRSVSWYQQTPGQGLQFLFEYFSETQRNKGNFPGRFSGRQFSNSRSEMNVSTLELGDSALYLCASSEGQSNSPLHFGNGTRLTVT.

The chain has TRBV11-1 and TRBJ1-1; the D is unclear. Trimming shortened V by 5 bases and J by 6 bases, and 7 bases separated the two germline ends. The CDR3 consists of 11 residues. The V gene's germline CDR1 is SGHAT and CDR2 FQDESV (reference sequence). Written as DNA, the CDR3 is TGTGCCAGCAGCAGTGGCTCTGAAGCTTTCTTT. Protein sequence: CASSSGSEAFF.

The CDR3 is CAWSQNNSPLHF. The CDR3 DNA follows: TGTGCCTGGAGTCAGAATAATTCACCCCTCCACTTT. The chain links TRBV30 to TRBJ1-6; D not certain. The ends were cut back, 2 bases at V and 5 bases at J, with 4 bases in the middle. The CDR3 sequence is 12 residues long. Germline CDR1 reads GTSNPN; CDR2 reads SVGIG (reference sequence).

This chain connects TRBV7-3 to TRBJ2-3, with TRBD2 matching over 7 bases. CDR3 length equals 12 residues. Germline-derived CDR1 and CDR2 are SGHTA and FQGTGA. The V segment lost 3 bases and the J segment 8 bases; nucleotides outside the gene matches: 2. The DNA for the CDR3 is TGTGCCAGCAGCTTCCCGGGGGGTACGCAGTATTTT. It specifies CASSFPGGTQYF.

This chain links TRBV19 with TRBJ1-1; 10 bases are a match to TRBD1. J lost 6 bases, V lost 3 bases, and 4 bases had no gene match. Germline V lookup: CDR1 LNHDA, CDR2 SQIVND (reference sequence). CDR3 length: 14 amino acids. CDR3: CASSIGTGASEAFF. The CDR3 nucleotides are TGTGCCAGTAGTATTGGGACAGGGGCCTCTGAAGCTTTCTTT.

J is TRBJ2-7 and V is TRBV5-5, with D possibly matching TRBD2 (7 bases). Germline assignment: CDR1 SGHKS and CDR2 YYEKEE (reference sequence). Between the trimmed V and J ends, which lost 0 bases and 2 bases, there was a span of 9 bases. The CDR3 is made up of 14 amino acids. The CDR3, as DNA: TGTGCCAGCAGCTTGGAGGGGGGGCCCTACGAGCAGTACTTC. Translated: CASSLEGGPYEQYF.

The genes are TRBV5-8 and TRBJ1-1; possibly TRBD1 for D (5 bases). Germline assignment: CDR1 SGHTS and CDR2 YDEGEE. The CDR3 contains 14 residues. With 0 bases removed from V and 1 base from J, the gap between germline ends came to 7 bases. CDR3 sequence reads: CASSLGGGNTEAFF. CDR3 coding DNA: TGTGCCAGCAGCTTGGGCGGGGGGAACACTGAAGCTTTCTTT.

This rearrangement joins TRBV29-1 to TRBJ1-2; 9 positions match TRBD1. V was clipped by 7 bases and J by 9 bases; unmatched bases: 12. The CDR3 runs to 13 residues. Germline CDR1 is SQVTM and CDR2 is ANQGSEA. The CDR3 loop reads CSAPGQGGERYTF. The CDR3 DNA reads TGCAGCGCACCGGGACAGGGCGGAGAACGCTACACCTTC.

V is TRBV30 and J is TRBJ1-4; tentative D call: TRBD1 (6 bases). Germline V lookup: CDR1 GTSNPN, CDR2 SVGIG (reference sequence). V was clipped by 0 bases and J by 0 bases, with 11 bases between them. The CDR3 extends over 16 amino acids. CDR3 protein: CAWSVAGTTTNEKLFF. In DNA, the CDR3 is TGTGCCTGGAGTGTTGCAGGGACAACAACTAATGAAAAACTGTTTTTT.

This chain links TRBV4-3 with TRBJ1-1; D is unclear. The germline CDR1 and CDR2 sequences are LGHNA and YSLEER. V shed 0 bases and J shed 3 bases, with 11 bases lying between them. The CDR3 has 15 residues. CDR3: CASSQEPLSHTEAFF. CDR3 DNA sequence: TGCGCCAGCAGCCAAGAACCGTTGAGTCACACTGAAGCTTTCTTT.

The chain joins TRBV6-5 to TRBJ1-2; D is perhaps TRBD1 (6 bases). The V gene lost 2 bases and the J gene lost 8 bases, with 18 bases spanning the gap. The CDR3 runs to 15 residues. The germline V gene encodes CDR1 MNHEY and CDR2 SVGAGI. The CDR3 loop is CASSYGDTRGIGYTF. In DNA, the CDR3 is TGTGCCAGCAGTTACGGGGACACTAGGGGAATCGGCTACACCTTC.

This chain links TRBV3-1 (or the pseudogene TRBV3-2) with TRBJ1-1; D possibly corresponds to TRBD1 (6 bases). Trimming took off 4 bases at V and 2 bases at J, with 11 bases between the two ends. Germline CDR1 reads LGHDT; CDR2 reads YNNKEL (reference sequence). The CDR3 length is 14 residues. CDR3 DNA: TGTGCCAGCAGCCCTCGGGACAAAAACACTGAAGCTTTCTTT. It is translated as CASSPRDKNTEAFF.

The chain is built from TRBV5-1 and TRBJ2-2; 7 nucleotides agree with TRBD2. Germline lookup yields CDR1 SGHRS and CDR2 YFSETQ. V trimming: 0 bases; J trimming: 0 bases; junction bases outside the gene matches: 5. This CDR3 comprises 17 residues. CDR3 sequence: CASSLVSAGANTGELFF. The CDR3 coding sequence is TGCGCCAGCAGCTTGGTATCGGCGGGGGCGAACACCGGGGAGCTGTTTTTT.